This TCR beta chain appears in the sequencing data of a study of cytomegalovirus exposure and HLA in healthy donors. Turning to the study itself: As released early, the data held roughly 85 million unique TCRs from HLA-typed donors.

This CDR3 has 15 residues. V lost 5 bases and J lost 6; bases outside the gene matches: 11. Germline V gene sequence: CDR1 SEHNR, CDR2 FQNEAQ (reference sequence). The study ran its PCR with 60 Vbeta and 13 Jbeta primers. Produced via immunoSEQ multiplex PCR; TCRdb's table is partial and in-frame only. Of approximately 200,000 clones listed, more than 70% were seen once; the top ten hold over 1%. The chain combines TRBV7-9 with TRBJ2-5, with 8 bases fitting TRBD2. Specimen: PBMCs. This receptor was obtained from a human donor in good health. The DNA for the CDR3 is TGTGCCAGCAGCCGAGGGGGACTAGAAGTCAAGACCCAGTACTTC. It is translated as CASSRGGLEVKTQYF.